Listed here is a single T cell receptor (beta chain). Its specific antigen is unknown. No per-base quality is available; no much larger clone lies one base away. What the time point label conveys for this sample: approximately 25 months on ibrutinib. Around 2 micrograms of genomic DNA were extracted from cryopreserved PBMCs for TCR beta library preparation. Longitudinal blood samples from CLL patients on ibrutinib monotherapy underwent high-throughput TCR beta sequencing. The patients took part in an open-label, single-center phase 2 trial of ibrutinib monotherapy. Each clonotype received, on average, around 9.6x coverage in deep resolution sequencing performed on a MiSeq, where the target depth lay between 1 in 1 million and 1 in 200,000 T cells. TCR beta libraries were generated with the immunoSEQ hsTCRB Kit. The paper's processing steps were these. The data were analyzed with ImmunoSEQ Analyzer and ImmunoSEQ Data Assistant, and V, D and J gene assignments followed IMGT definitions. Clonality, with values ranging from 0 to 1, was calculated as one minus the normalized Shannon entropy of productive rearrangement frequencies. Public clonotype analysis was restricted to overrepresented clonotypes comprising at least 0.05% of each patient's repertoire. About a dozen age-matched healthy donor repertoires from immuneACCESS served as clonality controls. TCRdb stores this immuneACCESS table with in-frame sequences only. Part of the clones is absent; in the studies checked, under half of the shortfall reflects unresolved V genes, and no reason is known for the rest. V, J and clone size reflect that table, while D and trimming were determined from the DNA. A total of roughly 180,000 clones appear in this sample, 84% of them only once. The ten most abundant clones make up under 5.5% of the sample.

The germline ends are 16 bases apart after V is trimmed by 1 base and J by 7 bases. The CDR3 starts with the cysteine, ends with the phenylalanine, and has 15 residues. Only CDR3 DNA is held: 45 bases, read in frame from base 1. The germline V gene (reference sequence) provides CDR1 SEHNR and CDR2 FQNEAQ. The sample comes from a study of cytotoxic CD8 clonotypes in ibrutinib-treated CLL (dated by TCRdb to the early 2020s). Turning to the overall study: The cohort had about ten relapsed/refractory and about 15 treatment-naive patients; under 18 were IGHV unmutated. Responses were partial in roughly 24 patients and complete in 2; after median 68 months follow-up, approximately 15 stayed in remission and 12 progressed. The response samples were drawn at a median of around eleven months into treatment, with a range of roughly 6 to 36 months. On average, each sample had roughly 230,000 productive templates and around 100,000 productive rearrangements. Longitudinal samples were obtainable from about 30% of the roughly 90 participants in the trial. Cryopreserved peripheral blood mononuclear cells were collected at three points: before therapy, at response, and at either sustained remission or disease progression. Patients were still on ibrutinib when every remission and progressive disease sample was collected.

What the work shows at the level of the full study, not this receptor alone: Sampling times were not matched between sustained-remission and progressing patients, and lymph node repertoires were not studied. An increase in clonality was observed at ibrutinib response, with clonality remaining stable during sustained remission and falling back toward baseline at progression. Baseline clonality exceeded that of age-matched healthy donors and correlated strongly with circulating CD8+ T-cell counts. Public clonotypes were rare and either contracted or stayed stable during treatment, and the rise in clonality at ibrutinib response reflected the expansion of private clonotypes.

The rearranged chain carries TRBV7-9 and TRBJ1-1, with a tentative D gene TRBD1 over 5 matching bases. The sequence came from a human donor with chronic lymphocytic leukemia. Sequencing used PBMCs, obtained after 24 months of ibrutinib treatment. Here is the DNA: TGTGCCAGCAGCTTAGGCGGGGGGTATAACTATGAAGCTTTCTTT. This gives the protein CASSLGGGYNYEAFF.